The sequence of this TCR beta chain was determined in a study of shared clonotypes between healthy human individuals. TCRdb's table, derived via immunoSEQ multiplex PCR, lists solely in-frame clones and lacks some. In the table there are approximately 2.3 million clones, over 90% of which are singletons. Germline V CDR1 and CDR2: SNHLY, FYNNEI. The V gene lost 0 bases and the J gene lost 4 bases, with 12 bases spanning the gap. CDR3 length: 15 amino acids. V gene TRBV2 combines with J gene TRBJ1-2, with a possible D match to TRBD1 (6 bases). This sequence was found in a man between 18 and 29 years old in good health. Some clones in this sample may be carry-over from other donors' samples. Sequencing was performed on naive CD4+ T cells from PBMCs. Subset defined: CD45RA+ positively selected. The DNA for the CDR3 is TGTGCCAGCAGTGAAGCCCAGACAGGATTCTATGGCTACACCTTC. Translated, it gives CASSEAQTGFYGYTF.